The present T cell receptor (beta chain) was sequenced within a study of CD8 T cells in Susac syndrome. Controls were drawn from healthy donors and were matched for age and sex. An amount of RNA that ranged from roughly 0.5 to 1 ug was reverse transcribed with random hexamers. Across 54 Vbeta and 13 Jbeta, immunoSEQ multiplex PCR amplified TCR beta CDR3. TCRdb independently ran MiXCR on the immunoSEQ multiplex PCR reads; one entry per CDR3 protein. The sample has some 90,000 distinct CDR3 sequences, approximately 92% seen once. Germline CDR1 and CDR2: MNHNY and SVGAGI (reference sequence). This CDR3 spans 13 amino acids. Trimming at V came to 7 bases and at J to 1 base, leaving 3 bases not matched to a gene.

This receptor was identified in a human donor in good health. The chain links TRBV6-6 to TRBJ2-7; 8 bases fit TRBD1. The sequenced sample consisted of CD8+ T cells from PBMCs. The CDR3 here is CASTGTGSYEQYF. Here the CDR3 DNA reads TGTGCCAGCACCGGGACAGGTTCCTACGAGCAGTACTTC.